A selection of T cell receptor beta chains follows, all from one sample in a study of patients and donors after allogeneic stem cell transplantation. TCRdb re-called the RT-PCR reads with MiXCR, one entry per CDR3 protein. The table has 200,000 to 250,000 distinct CDR3 sequences, 14% seen once. What was sequenced was blood, either unsorted or a sorted T cell fraction (not recorded which). Every receptor here comes from a human donor who was either an allogeneic HSCT recipient or a stem cell or donor lymphocyte infusion donor (not recorded which). It is not recorded whose cells these are; they may come from a transplant donor. The CDR3 runs from the conserved cysteine through the conserved F or W. The order of the fields is D gene, J gene, V gene, clone size, CDR3 DNA, CDR3 protein. A D gene is named only where the DNA matches it firmly. Clone size is stated in some rows and not others, as once, few, many or a class when expanded.

- TRBJ2-1 TRBV6-2/TRBV6-3 - TGTGCCAGCAGAGGGGGGGGCAACTCCTACAATGAGCAGTTCTTC CASRGGGNSYNEQFF
- TRBJ2-7 TRBV7-9 few TGTGCCAGCAGCTTTCTAGGGGATAGTAGCTACGAGCAGTACTTC CASSFLGDSSYEQYF
- TRBJ2-3 TRBV20-1 - TGCAGTGGTATAGTCACAGATACGCAGTATTTT CSGIVTDTQYF
- TRBJ2-5 TRBV5-6 many TGTGCCAGCAGCCAGGGGTCTTACGGAGAGACCCAGTACTTC CASSQGSYGETQYF
- TRBJ2-3 TRBV29-1 medium-sized TGCAGCGTTGATTCAGGGTTCACAGATACGCAGTATTTT CSVDSGFTDTQYF
- TRBJ2-1 TRBV5-1 few TGCGCCAGCAGCTTGCTGCCAGGGGCCTCAAATGAGCAGTTCTTC CASSLLPGASNEQFF
- TRBJ2-2 TRBV24-1 few TGTGCCACTAGAAGCGGGTCGAACACCGGGGAGCTGTTTTTT CATRSGSNTGELFF
TRBD2 TRBJ2-1 TRBV10-2 many TGCGCCAGCAGTGAGTGGGGGGAGGGTTCGATTGAGCAGTTCTTC CASSEWGEGSIEQFF
- TRBJ1-3 TRBV7-2 - TGTGCCAGCAGCCCATCCAGTCAGGTCTCTGGAAACACCATATATTTT CASSPSSQVSGNTIYF
TRBD1 TRBJ2-3 TRBV2 - TGTGCCAGCAGTATACAGGGGGATAGGACAGATACGCAGTATTTT CASSIQGDRTDTQYF
- TRBJ1-5 TRBV19 - TGTGCCAGTAGTTCAGGGAAAGGGAATCAGCCCCAGCATTTT CASSSGKGNQPQHF
TRBD2 TRBJ2-7 TRBV28 - TGTGCCAGCAGTCCTATAGCGGGAGCCGACCCCTACGAGCAGTACTTC CASSPIAGADPYEQYF
- TRBJ2-4 TRBV6-6 few TGTGCCAGCGGGACAAAAAACATTCAGTACTTC CASGTKNIQYF
- TRBJ2-5 TRBV2 few TGTGCCAGCAGTCTTAGGATACAGGGAGTGGGAGAGACCCAGTACTTC CASSLRIQGVGETQYF
- TRBJ1-3 TRBV15 - TGTGCCACCAGCGCGGGGACATCTGGAAACACCATATATTTT CATSAGTSGNTIYF
- TRBJ1-1 TRBV29-1 many TGCAGCGTTATACAGGGGAACACTGAAGCTTTCTTT CSVIQGNTEAFF
- TRBJ1-5 TRBV16 - TGTGCCAGCAGCCAATTGGGGGGCAATCAGCCCCAGCATTTT CASSQLGGNQPQHF
- TRBJ1-1 TRBV7-7 few TGTGCTAGCAGCTCGGACATAAACACTGAAGCTTTCTTT CASSSDINTEAFF
- TRBJ1-6 TRBV20-1 once TGCAGTGCTACATACCGGGCCTCAGACCCTTCACCCCTCCACTTT CSATYRASDPSPLHF
TRBD1 TRBJ2-2 TRBV7-7 - TGTGCCAGCAGCTTACAACAGGGGGCAATGACGAACGGGGAGCTGTTTTTT CASSLQQGAMTNGELFF
TRBD2 TRBJ2-7 TRBV7-8 - TGTGCCAGCAGACGCGCCCAGGTGGGCGGGGGCTACGAGCAGTACTTC CASRRAQVGGGYEQYF
TRBD1 TRBJ1-3 TRBV5-6 many TGTGCCAGCAGTTCCCCGACAGGGGCCGGCAACACCATATATTTT CASSSPTGAGNTIYF
- TRBJ1-2 TRBV2 few TGTGCCAGCATTGTAGACCCCGTCTATGGCTACACCTTC CASIVDPVYGYTF
- TRBJ2-7 TRBV7-6 many TGTGCCAGCAGCTTAGCTGTCTCCTACGAGCAGTACTTC CASSLAVSYEQYF
- TRBJ2-1 TRBV6-2/TRBV6-3 - TGTGCCAGCAGTTATGACGGGGGTCCCTACAATGAGCAGTTCTTC CASSYDGGPYNEQFF